A single sample is the source of the 27 T cell receptor beta chains below, sequenced in a study of cytomegalovirus exposure and HLA in healthy donors (dated by TCRdb to between 2016 and 2019). The library came from the immunoSEQ multiplex PCR assay. The multiplex PCR relied on a mix of 60 forward primers for TCR Vbeta segments and 13 reverse primers for TCR Jbeta segments. TCRdb mirrors the immuneACCESS table, restricted to in-frame sequences. Some clones are absent from its copies; in checked studies, under half trace to an unresolved V gene, and the reason for the others is unknown. This sample holds about 130,000 clones; 75% to 90% were observed only once. The leading ten clones occupy 5.9% of the sample. What was sequenced was PBMCs. The origin of the receptors is a woman aged 40 to 49 in good health and CMV-seropositive.

This clone is a singleton in its sample. This chain connects TRBV5-6 to TRBJ1-5; TRBD1 might be the D (5 bases). The CDR3 is made up of 17 amino acids. V was clipped by 1 base and J by 0 bases, with 14 bases between them. Germline loops: CDR1 SGHDT, CDR2 YYEEEE. In DNA form, the CDR3 reads TGTGCCAGCAGCTTGCGGGGGAGTCTGCATAGCAATCAGCCCCAGCATTTT. It translates to CASSLRGSLHSNQPQHF.

The chain joins TRBV9 to TRBJ2-1, with 7 bases lining up with TRBD1. Germline V gene lookup returns CDR1 SGDLS and CDR2 YYNGEE. Trimming took 1 base from V and 4 from J; bases not matched to a gene: 8. The CDR3 runs to 16 residues. DNA of the CDR3: TGTGCCAGCAGCGTAATCGGGACAGCGATATACAATGAGCAGTTCTTC. Translation gives CASSVIGTAIYNEQFF.

The rearrangement joins TRBV11-2 to TRBJ1-2; a weak D match, TRBD1 (5 bases). CDR3 size: 14 residues. The V gene lost 0 bases and the J gene lost 8 bases, with 13 bases spanning the gap. Germline V gives CDR1 SGHAT, CDR2 FQNNGV. The CDR3 here is CASSLEGGGGGYTF. The CDR3 DNA reads TGTGCCAGCAGCTTAGAGGGGGGGGGAGGCGGCTACACCTTC.

This chain uses TRBV18 with TRBJ2-1; 8 bases align to TRBD2. Unmatched junction bases numbered 4, after V lost 0 bases and J lost 9 bases. The CDR3 is made up of 14 amino acids. The germline V gene has CDR1 KGHSH and CDR2 LQKENI. Written as DNA, the CDR3 is TGTGCCAGCTCACCACCGGGGACTAGTAGTGAGCAGTTCTTC. This codes for CASSPPGTSSEQFF.

This clone was counted a few times. This rearrangement joins TRBV5-1 to TRBJ2-1, with 8 bases lining up with TRBD2. Losses at the gene ends were 5 bases for V and 0 bases for J; bases not matched to a gene: 4. Germline-derived CDR1 and CDR2 are SGHRS and YFSETQ. CDR3 length equals 15 residues. The CDR3 loop reads CASSLAGFSYNEQFF. For the CDR3, the DNA is TGCGCCAGCAGTTTAGCGGGATTCTCCTACAATGAGCAGTTCTTC.

This chain connects TRBV6-1 to TRBJ1-1; the match to TRBD1 covers 8 bases. The J segment lost 1 base and the V segment lost 6 bases, leaving 7 bases of the junction unmatched. The germline gives CDR1 MNHNS, CDR2 SASEGT. The CDR3 is 15 residues long. CDR3 DNA: TGTGCCAGCAGACCTTCCGGGACAGGGAACACTGAAGCTTTCTTT. Encoded protein: CASRPSGTGNTEAFF.

This clone was observed a handful of times. The gene calls are TRBV5-6 and TRBJ1-1; D possibly corresponds to TRBD1 (5 bases). The germline gives CDR1 SGHDT, CDR2 YYEEEE. CDR3 length: 17 amino acids. The V end was cut by 6 bases, the J end by 1 base, with 22 bases between. The CDR3 region is CASTPRARIGGNTEAFF. The CDR3 DNA sequence: TGTGCCAGCACCCCCCGGGCAAGAATCGGGGGGAACACTGAAGCTTTCTTT.

The chain recombines TRBV7-8 with TRBJ2-7, with TRBD1 matching 8 bases. Germline V gene lookup returns CDR1 SGHVS and CDR2 FQNEAQ. The V segment lost 4 bases and the J segment 7 bases; nucleotides outside the gene matches: 18. The CDR3 covers 17 residues. The CDR3 loop reads CASSSNRNRGSPMEQYF. The CDR3 region has the DNA TGTGCCAGCAGCTCCAACAGAAACAGGGGGTCGCCGATGGAGCAGTACTTC.

The V and J genes are TRBV4-3 and TRBJ2-3, with 7 bases lining up with TRBD2. CDR3 length: 17 amino acids. Germline CDR1 and CDR2: LGHNA and YSLEER. With 1 base clipped from V and 10 bases from J, the junction kept 17 bases outside the gene matches. The CDR3 sequence is CASSQGYTGGILGAQYF. The CDR3 DNA is TGCGCCAGCAGCCAAGGGTATACGGGAGGAATCCTAGGGGCGCAGTATTTT.

The chain employs TRBV6-1 and TRBJ2-7; D uncertain. Germline lookup yields CDR1 MNHNS and CDR2 SASEGT. This CDR3 is built from 13 residues. V was pared by 4 bases and J by 6 bases, with 13 bases between. The CDR3 nucleotides are TGTGCCAGCAGTGTTAGAAAGCTTTTCGAGCAGTACTTC. Translating gives CASSVRKLFEQYF.

The CDR3 is CASSQGDISNQPQHF. The CDR3 DNA follows: TGCGCCAGCAGCCAAGGGGACATTAGCAATCAGCCCCAGCATTTT. The chain combines TRBV4-1 with TRBJ1-5, with a weak D call TRBD1 (6 bases). The CDR3 has 15 amino acids. Germline V gene sequence: CDR1 MGHRA, CDR2 YSYEKL. V was trimmed by 1 base and J by 0 bases, leaving 7 bases between them.

The V and J genes are TRBV11-2 and TRBJ2-7; no clear D gene. Germline CDR1 is SGHAT and CDR2 is FQNNGV. The germline V and J ends were trimmed by 6 bases and 4 bases, with 10 bases remaining between them. CDR3 length equals 12 residues. CDR3 protein: CASSSPRYEQYF. The CDR3 DNA follows: TGTGCCAGCAGTAGTCCTCGTTACGAGCAGTACTTC.

This clone was counted a few times. Distinct nucleotide sequences in the sample also encode this CDR3. The CDR3 loop reads CASSLAPSSYEQYF. In nucleotides, the CDR3 is TGTGCCAGCAGTTTGGCCCCTAGCTCCTACGAGCAGTACTTC. The V and J genes are TRBV27 and TRBJ2-7, with unresolved D. Germline assignment: CDR1 MNHEY and CDR2 SMNVEV (reference sequence). V was trimmed by 3 bases and J by 0 bases, leaving 9 bases between them. The CDR3 totals 14 residues.

This clone turned up a few times. The rearrangement links TRBV28 to TRBJ1-2; 9 positions match TRBD1. The CDR3 covers 15 residues. Unmatched junction bases numbered 13, after V lost 7 bases and J lost 7 bases. The germline V gene encodes CDR1 MDHEN and CDR2 SYDVKM. The DNA of the CDR3 is TGTGCCAGCATTATGGGGGACAGGGCTTTGGGTGGCTACACCTTC. Its translation is CASIMGDRALGGYTF.

The chain has TRBV6-5 and TRBJ1-2; D gene unclear. V gave up 5 bases and J gave up 4 bases, with 11 bases separating them. CDR1 is MNHEY, CDR2 SVGAGI, per germline. The CDR3 is 13 residues long. CDR3 in DNA: TGTGCCAGCAGTCTTTTGGGCAGCTATGGCTACACCTTC. Residues: CASSLLGSYGYTF.

CDR3 amino acids: CASSVGGNRVGETQYF. For the CDR3, the DNA is TGTGCCAGCAGTGTGGGGGGGAACAGAGTCGGAGAGACCCAGTACTTC. J is TRBJ2-5 and V is TRBV2; 7 nucleotides match TRBD2. The CDR3 length is 16 residues. From germline, CDR1 is SNHLY and CDR2 FYNNEI. J lost 4 bases, V lost 4 bases, and 12 bases had no gene match.

The rearrangement links TRBV5-1 to TRBJ2-1; TRBD1 matches at 12 bases. J gave up 6 bases and V 4 bases, and 2 bases lay outside the gene matches. CDR3 length equals 14 residues. The germline V gene has CDR1 SGHRS and CDR2 YFSETQ. CDR3 in amino acids: CASSRGQGANEQFF. Here the CDR3 DNA reads TGCGCCAGCAGCCGGGGACAGGGGGCCAATGAGCAGTTCTTC. The full variable domain, in which reference TRBV5-1 and TRBJ2-1 provide the parts outside the CDR3, is KAGVTQTPRYLIKTRGQQVTLSCSPISGHRSVSWYQQTPGQGLQFLFEYFSETQRNKGNFPGRFSGRQFSNSRSEMNVSTLELGDSALYLCASSRGQGANEQFFGPGTRLTVL.

The chain employs TRBV28 and TRBJ1-1; D remains unclear. V gave up 5 bases and J gave up 1 base, with 8 bases separating them. Germline loops: CDR1 MDHEN, CDR2 SYDVKM. CDR3 length: 13 amino acids. The CDR3 DNA reads as TGTGCCAGCAGTCACCGGGGGAACACTGAAGCTTTCTTT. It codes for CASSHRGNTEAFF.

The V call is TRBV27, the J call TRBJ2-7; 12 bases are a match to TRBD2. CDR1 and CDR2 from the germline V gene are MNHEY and SMNVEV (reference sequence). V was clipped by 2 bases and J by 3 bases; unmatched bases: 11. The CDR3 extends over 18 amino acids. CDR3 sequence reads: CASSLKAIGLAGYYEQYF. DNA of the CDR3: TGTGCCAGCAGTTTAAAGGCTATCGGACTAGCGGGGTACTACGAGCAGTACTTC.

The genes are TRBV2 and TRBJ1-1; D unresolved. Germline CDR1 reads SNHLY; CDR2 reads FYNNEI. The CDR3 has 14 amino acids. The V and J ends lost 6 bases and 1 base respectively, with 12 bases between them. In nucleotides, the CDR3 is TGTGCCAGCAGGCGTGACGGGTCGAACACTGAAGCTTTCTTT. Translating it yields CASRRDGSNTEAFF.

This chain joins TRBV6-1 and TRBJ2-1, with D uncertain. This CDR3 is 14 amino acids long. In germline, CDR1 is MNHNS, CDR2 SASEGT. Deletions cut 1 base from V and 6 bases from J, with 10 bases between. This CDR3 reads CASSEGLLPNEQFF. For the CDR3, the DNA is TGTGCCAGCAGTGAAGGGTTACTCCCCAATGAGCAGTTCTTC.

Turning to this clone: One end of the junction does not line up with germline, which may come from a read error. The genes are TRBV7-7 and TRBJ2-1; D might be TRBD2 (5 bases). CDR1 SSHAT and CDR2 FNYEAQ come from the germline V gene (reference sequence). The CDR3 loop spans 14 amino acids. The CDR3 DNA is TGTGCTAGCAGCCGTTGGGCGGGTGAGAATGAGCAGTTCTTC. It is translated as CASSRWAGENEQFF.

The chain joins TRBV9 to TRBJ1-3; D is unclear. The V end lost 0 bases, the J end lost 0 bases, and 7 bases lay between the germline ends. Germline values: CDR1 SGDLS, CDR2 YYNGEE. The CDR3 extends over 15 amino acids. CDR3 protein: CASSVAGSSGNTIYF. CDR3 DNA sequence: TGTGCCAGCAGCGTAGCTGGGAGCTCTGGAAACACCATATATTTT. The full variable domain, its missing parts supplied by reference TRBV9 and TRBJ1-3, is DSGVTQTPKHLITATGQRVTLRCSPRSGDLSVYWYQQSLDQGLQFLIQYYNGEERAKGNILERFSAQQFPDLHSELNLSSLELGDSALYFCASSVAGSSGNTIYFGEGSWLTVV.

This chain connects TRBV7-9 to TRBJ1-5; tentatively, D is TRBD1 (5 bases). CDR1 is SEHNR, CDR2 FQNEAQ, per germline (reference sequence). Deletions cut 4 bases from V and 3 bases from J, with 19 bases between. This CDR3 contains 17 residues. CDR3: CASSSDAGLPFNQPQHF. As DNA, the CDR3 is TGTGCCAGCAGCTCAGATGCGGGGCTACCTTTCAATCAGCCCCAGCATTTT.

This clone was observed a handful of times. This chain uses TRBV28 with TRBJ2-1, with a possible D match to TRBD2 (6 bases). Looked up from germline, CDR1 is MDHEN and CDR2 is SYDVKM. This CDR3 comprises 14 residues. Deletions cut 5 bases from V and 2 bases from J, with 10 bases between. CDR3 loop: CASSSSGAYNEQFF. For the CDR3, the DNA is TGTGCCAGCAGTAGTAGCGGAGCCTACAATGAGCAGTTCTTC. Combining the CDR3 with reference TRBV28 and TRBJ2-1 gives the whole variable domain DVKVTQSSRYLVKRTGEKVFLECVQDMDHENMFWYRQDPGLGLRLIYFSYDVKMKEKGDIPEGYSVSREKKERFSLILESASTNQTSMYLCASSSSGAYNEQFFGPGTRLTVL.

The chain is built from TRBV28 and TRBJ1-5; tentatively, D is TRBD1 (5 bases). Trimming removed 6 bases at V and 4 bases at J, with 7 bases between. Looked up from germline, CDR1 is MDHEN and CDR2 is SYDVKM. There are 12 residues in the CDR3. The CDR3 loop is CASSRQNQPQHF. The CDR3 bases are TGTGCCAGCAGCCGACAGAATCAGCCCCAGCATTTT.

The genes are TRBV6-1 and TRBJ2-7; D gene uncertain. Germline V gives CDR1 MNHNS, CDR2 SASEGT. Trimming stripped 0 bases from V and 4 bases from J, with 7 bases between. The CDR3 has 13 amino acids. The CDR3 here is CASSEAIHYEQYF. CDR3 nucleotide sequence: TGTGCCAGCAGTGAAGCGATACATTACGAGCAGTACTTC.